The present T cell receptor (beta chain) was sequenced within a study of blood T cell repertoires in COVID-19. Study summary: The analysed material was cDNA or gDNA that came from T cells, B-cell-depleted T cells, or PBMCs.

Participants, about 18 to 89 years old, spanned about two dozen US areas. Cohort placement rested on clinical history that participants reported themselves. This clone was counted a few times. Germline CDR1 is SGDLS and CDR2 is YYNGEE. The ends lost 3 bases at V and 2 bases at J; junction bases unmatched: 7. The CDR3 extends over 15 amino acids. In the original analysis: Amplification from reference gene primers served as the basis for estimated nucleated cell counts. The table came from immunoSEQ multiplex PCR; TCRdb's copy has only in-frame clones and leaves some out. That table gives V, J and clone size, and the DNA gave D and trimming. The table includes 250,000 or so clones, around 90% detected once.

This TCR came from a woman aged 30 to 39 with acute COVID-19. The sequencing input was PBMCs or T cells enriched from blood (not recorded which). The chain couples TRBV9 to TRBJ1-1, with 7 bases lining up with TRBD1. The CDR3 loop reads CASSASQGVNTEAFF. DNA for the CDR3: TGTGCCAGCAGCGCTTCTCAGGGGGTCAACACTGAAGCTTTCTTT. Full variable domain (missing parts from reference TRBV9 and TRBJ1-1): DSGVTQTPKHLITATGQRVTLRCSPRSGDLSVYWYQQSLDQGLQFLIQYYNGEERAKGNILERFSAQQFPDLHSELNLSSLELGDSALYFCASSASQGVNTEAFFGQGTRLTVV.